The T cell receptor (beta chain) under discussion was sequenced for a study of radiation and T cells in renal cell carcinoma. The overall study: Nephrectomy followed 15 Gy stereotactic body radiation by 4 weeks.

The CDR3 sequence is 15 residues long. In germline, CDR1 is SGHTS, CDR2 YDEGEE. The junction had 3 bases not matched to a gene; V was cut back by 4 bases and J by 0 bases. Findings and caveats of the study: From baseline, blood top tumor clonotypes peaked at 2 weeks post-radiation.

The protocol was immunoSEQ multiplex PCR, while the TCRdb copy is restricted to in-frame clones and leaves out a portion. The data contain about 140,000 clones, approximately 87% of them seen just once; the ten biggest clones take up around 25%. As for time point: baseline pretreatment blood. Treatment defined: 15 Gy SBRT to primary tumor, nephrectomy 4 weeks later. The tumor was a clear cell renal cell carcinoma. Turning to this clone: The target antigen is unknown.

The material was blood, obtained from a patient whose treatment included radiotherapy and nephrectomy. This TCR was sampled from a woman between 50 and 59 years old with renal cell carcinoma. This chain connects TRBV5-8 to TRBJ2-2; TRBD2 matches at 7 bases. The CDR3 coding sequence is TGTGCCAGCAGCCAAGCGGGGACGAACACCGGGGAGCTGTTTTTT. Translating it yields CASSQAGTNTGELFF.